This entry features one T cell receptor beta chain sequence. Its antigen is not identified. The source of the sample is a study of T-cell reconstitution after alpha-beta-depleted transplantation in children. Study-level results: Newly produced T cells mostly provided counts and TCRbeta diversity after one year, as hyperexpanded clones declined. Several hundred rapidly expanded clones from non-depleted graft cells reportedly supplied alpha-beta T cells about two months post-transplant.

Library preparation (for TCRbeta) was performed with unique molecular identifiers. TCRdb independently ran MiXCR on the PCR reads; one entry per CDR3 protein. The table has around 130,000 distinct CDR3 sequences, roughly 9.7% seen once. The CDR3 covers 13 residues. Germline V CDR1 and CDR2: SGHDN, FVKESK. Trimming at V came to 4 bases and at J to 4 bases, leaving 3 bases not matched to a gene. The chain combines TRBV14 with TRBJ2-5, with 7 nucleotides matching TRBD1. The TCR originated in a girl in the first two years of life who had a stem cell transplant for combined immunodeficiency, so the T cells may come from the graft donor. The sequences come from PBMCs, mostly from graft donor cells, collected 180 days after TCRalphabeta/CD19-depleted stem cell transplant. CDR3 sequence: CASSPSGGETQYF. The CDR3 coding sequence is TGTGCCAGCAGCCCCTCAGGGGGAGAGACCCAGTACTTC.